The present T cell receptor (beta chain) was sequenced within a study of T cells in Graves' hyperthyroidism and ophthalmopathy. The overall study: Specimen type is peripheral blood, collected at initial diagnosis prior to any treatment.

Germline V gives CDR1 MNHEY, CDR2 SVGEGT. This CDR3 has 14 residues. With 10 bases removed from V and 6 bases from J, the gap between germline ends came to 22 bases. Amplification yielded TCR beta CDR3 regions, with RNA transcripts as the source. In the first-round RT-PCR of the TCR CDR3, the HTBI primer set was used. In TCRdb, the multiplex PCR reads were re-called with MiXCR into one record per CDR3 protein. The table shows about 610,000 distinct CDR3 sequences, with approximately 15% occurring only once. Reasons for excluding patients were uncontrolled infection, other autoimmune disease, pregnancy or lactation.

Sequenced: blood. The V call is TRBV6-2 or TRBV6-3, the J call TRBJ2-7; maybe TRBD2 (6 bases). This receptor was identified in a woman aged 40 to 50 with Graves' ophthalmopathy. In DNA form, the CDR3 reads TGTGCCACCAGGAGAACTAGCAGCTATTTCGAGCAGTACTTC. It specifies CATRRTSSYFEQYF.